Shown below are 26 T cell receptor beta chains from a single sample sequenced in a study of CD8+CD57+ T cells in acquired aplastic anemia. For sequencing, patients were chosen who had shown expansion of CD8+CD57+ cells by flow cytometry. Researchers used genomic DNA as the template to profile TCR beta VDJ and CDR3. MiXCR, applied by TCRdb to the reads, yields one record per CDR3 protein. The data hold approximately 120,000 distinct CDR3 sequences, with over 30% observed a single time. The sample comprised sorted CD4+, CD8+, or CD8+CD57+ T cells (not recorded which) from PBMCs. Receptors originate from a human donor with aplastic anemia.

This clonotype was found many times. The CDR3: CASSVNYGYTF. In DNA, the CDR3 is TGTGCCAGCAGCGTTAACTATGGCTACACCTTC. The V call is TRBV9, the J call TRBJ1-2, with D uncertain. In germline, CDR1 is SGDLS, CDR2 YYNGEE. V gave up 2 bases and J gave up 1 base, with 0 bases separating them. The CDR3 covers 11 residues.

As concerns this clonotype: A single base separates this from a much larger clone, so it may be a read error. The chain is built from TRBV5-6 and TRBJ1-3; 7 nucleotides align to TRBD1. Germline-derived CDR1 and CDR2 are SGHDT and YYEEEE. The CDR3 has 15 residues. The CDR3 region is CASDRQGTTGNTTYF. Written as DNA, the CDR3 is TGTGCCAGCGACAGACAGGGTACAACTGGAAACACCACATATTTT.

The chain links TRBV10-3 to TRBJ1-1; 12 bases line up with TRBD1. Per germline, CDR1 ENHRY and CDR2 SYGVKD. The J segment lost 4 bases and the V segment lost 10 bases, leaving 13 bases of the junction unmatched. The CDR3 extends over 16 amino acids. The CDR3 bases are TGTGCCACCCAAGGACAGGGACAGGGGGCGTCCACTGAAGCTTTCTTT. This gives the protein CATQGQGQGASTEAFF.

This clonotype was observed once. V gene TRBV19 combines with J gene TRBJ1-5; 8 nucleotides line up with TRBD1. With 7 bases clipped from V and 3 bases from J, the junction kept 8 bases outside the gene matches. Germline CDR1 reads LNHDA; CDR2 reads SQIVND (reference sequence). This CDR3 spans 15 amino acids. CDR3 sequence: CASTYMTGVNQPQHF. The CDR3, as DNA: TGTGCCAGTACCTATATGACAGGGGTCAATCAGCCCCAGCATTTT.

This clonotype was detected ten times or more. This chain uses TRBV4-1 with TRBJ1-1, with D possibly matching TRBD1 (6 bases). Trimming shortened V by 0 bases and J by 0 bases, and 14 bases separated the two germline ends. This CDR3 is built from 17 residues. Per the germline V gene, CDR1 is MGHRA and CDR2 is YSYEKL. CDR3 in DNA: TGCGCCAGCAGCCAAGATGAGATGGGGGGGCTGAACACTGAAGCTTTCTTT. Its protein is CASSQDEMGGLNTEAFF.

There are many counts of this clonotype. The chain couples TRBV10-2 to TRBJ2-7, with 7 bases aligning to TRBD1. V was clipped by 8 bases and J by 4 bases; unmatched bases: 17. The CDR3 has 16 amino acids. In germline, CDR1 is WSHSY, CDR2 SAAADI. This CDR3 is CASLSLDRKRGYEQYF. CDR3 in DNA: TGCGCCAGCCTCTCCCTGGACAGGAAGAGAGGATACGAGCAGTACTTC.

This chain joins TRBV15 and TRBJ2-3; a possible D gene is TRBD1 (6 bases). V lost 8 bases, J lost 0 bases, and 15 bases lay in between. The CDR3 loop spans 15 amino acids. In germline, CDR1 is LNHNV, CDR2 YYDKDF (reference sequence). The CDR3 spells CATSLGGDSTDTQYF. CDR3 nucleotides: TGTGCCACCTCTTTAGGGGGAGATAGCACAGATACGCAGTATTTT.

About this clonotype: A much larger clone sits a single nucleotide away, making a read error possible. The V and J genes are TRBV5-4 and TRBJ2-1, with D unresolved. The CDR3 loop spans 15 amino acids. Trimming cost V 0 bases and J 0 bases, with 7 bases left between them. The germline gives CDR1 SGHNT, CDR2 YYREEE (reference sequence). The DNA for the CDR3 is TGTGCCAGCAGCTTGGACGGTGGCTCCTACAATGAGCAGTTCTTC. Amino acid sequence: CASSLDGGSYNEQFF.

This clonotype was observed many times. The chain couples TRBV5-5 to TRBJ1-5, with unresolved D. The CDR3 loop spans 15 amino acids. Trimming stripped 0 bases from V and 2 bases from J, with 9 bases between. Germline V lookup: CDR1 SGHKS, CDR2 YYEKEE (reference sequence). In DNA, the CDR3 is TGTGCCAGCAGCTTGGGACAAGTATGCAATCAGCCCCAGCATTTT. Amino acids: CASSLGQVCNQPQHF.

The genes are TRBV24-1 and TRBJ2-1, with 9 bases lining up with TRBD2. Per germline, CDR1 KGHDR and CDR2 SFDVKD. V was clipped by 3 bases and J by 5 bases; unmatched bases: 7. The CDR3 is made up of 16 amino acids. The CDR3 DNA is TGTGCCACCAGTGATCCAGCGGGGGGCGTCAACAATGAGCAGTTCTTC. It translates to CATSDPAGGVNNEQFF.

This clonotype has a count of ten or more. The chain employs TRBV20-1 and TRBJ1-1; D may be TRBD1 (5 bases). The CDR3 covers 13 residues. The germline gives CDR1 DFQATT, CDR2 SNEGSKA (reference sequence). V lost 6 bases to trimming and J lost 6 bases, with 17 bases between them. The CDR3 coding sequence is TGCAGTGCCGTTGAGGGGATGGTGGCTGAAGCTTTCTTT. Translation: CSAVEGMVAEAFF.

This clonotype was seen at least ten times. The rearrangement joins TRBV2 to TRBJ1-5, with no clear D. In germline, CDR1 is SNHLY, CDR2 FYNNEI. Trimming removed 5 bases from V and 0 bases from J, with 8 bases in between. The CDR3 consists of 14 residues. The CDR3 region is CASSSDYSNQPQHF. For the CDR3, the DNA is TGTGCCAGCAGTTCAGACTATAGCAATCAGCCCCAGCATTTT.

With respect to this clonotype: One junction end disagrees with the germline gene, perhaps due to a read error. J is TRBJ2-6 and V is TRBV5-4, with D tentatively TRBD1 or TRBD2 (5 bases each). Germline V gene sequence: CDR1 SGHNT, CDR2 YYREEE (reference sequence). This CDR3 is 16 amino acids long. CDR3 nucleotides: TGTGCCGGCAGCTTGGGACGGAGCTCTGGGGCCAACGTCCTGACTTTC. This encodes CAGSLGRSSGANVLTF.

This clonotype appeared a few times. The rearrangement links TRBV30 to TRBJ1-2, with TRBD1 as a possible D gene (5 bases). CDR1 GTSNPN and CDR2 SVGIG come from the germline V gene (reference sequence). V lost 0 bases, J lost 8 bases, and 19 bases lay in between. This CDR3 contains 15 residues. Here the CDR3 reads CAWSVRSRAGRGYTF. The CDR3, as DNA: TGTGCCTGGAGTGTACGATCCAGGGCGGGTCGGGGCTACACCTTC.

In regard to this clonotype: This clone may be a read error of a much larger clone one base away. The J gene is TRBJ2-2, the V gene TRBV11-2; 7 nucleotides line up with TRBD2. Germline V gene lookup returns CDR1 SGHAT and CDR2 FQNNGV. CDR3 length: 15 residues. CDR3 sequence: CASGLLAWPTGELFF. The CDR3 DNA reads TGTGCCAGCGGCTTACTAGCGTGGCCCACCGGGGAGCTGTTTTTT.

This clonotype occurred a few times. The J gene is TRBJ1-6, the V gene TRBV28; possible D gene TRBD1, 5 bases. V lost 5 bases and J 11 bases, leaving 16 bases between the germline ends. Germline V CDR1 and CDR2: MDHEN, SYDVKM. The CDR3 sequence is 14 residues long. The CDR3 coding sequence is TGTGCCAGCAGTAATCAGGGCTACGGGACACCCCTCCACTTT. It encodes CASSNQGYGTPLHF.

This clonotype was found many times. The rearrangement joins TRBV4-2 to TRBJ2-5, with D possibly called TRBD1 or TRBD2 (6 bases each). This CDR3 has 15 residues. Germline V gives CDR1 LGHNA, CDR2 YNFKEQ. Trimming removed 1 base at V and 3 bases at J, with 12 bases between. The CDR3 is CASSQGGAGEETQYF. The CDR3 DNA sequence: TGTGCCAGCAGCCAAGGGGGGGCAGGGGAAGAGACCCAGTACTTC.

The chain recombines TRBV19 with TRBJ2-7, with D possibly matching TRBD2 (6 bases). Germline loops: CDR1 LNHDA, CDR2 SQIVND (reference sequence). The CDR3 covers 15 residues. The ends were cut back, 5 bases at V and 6 bases at J, with 20 bases in the middle. The CDR3 is CASSSRPGGTGEQYF. The CDR3 DNA sequence: TGTGCCAGTAGTTCCCGACCTGGCGGGACGGGCGAGCAGTACTTC.

The table lists this clonotype with many counts. The CDR3 bases are TGCAGTGCTAGTAGTCGGCAGTCCTACGAGCAGTACTTC. Translated, it gives CSASSRQSYEQYF. This chain joins TRBV20-1 and TRBJ2-7; D not certain. The CDR3 consists of 13 residues. The V and J ends lost 3 bases and 1 base respectively, with 10 bases between them. CDR1 is DFQATT and CDR2 is SNEGSKA in the germline V gene (reference sequence).

This clonotype turned up a few times. The rearrangement joins TRBV5-1 to TRBJ2-2; 9 nucleotides agree with TRBD2. Losses at the gene ends were 5 bases for V and 1 base for J; bases not matched to a gene: 9. CDR3 length equals 17 residues. The V gene's germline CDR1 is SGHRS and CDR2 YFSETQ. The DNA for the CDR3 is TGCGCCAGCAGTTCAGGAGCGGGGGGACGGAACACCGGGGAGCTGTTTTTT. This gives the protein CASSSGAGGRNTGELFF.

This chain uses TRBV25-1 with TRBJ1-1, with D maybe TRBD1 (5 bases). CDR1 is MGHDK and CDR2 is SYGVNS in the germline V gene. CDR3 size: 12 residues. The ends were cut back, 6 bases at V and 3 bases at J, with 8 bases in the middle. CDR3 sequence (DNA): TGTGCCAGCAGACGGGGGTACACTGAAGCTTTCTTT. Its translation: CASRRGYTEAFF.

This clonotype was counted at least ten times. This rearrangement joins TRBV4-3 to TRBJ1-2; D gene unclear. Germline V gene lookup returns CDR1 LGHNA and CDR2 YSLEER. The CDR3 consists of 15 residues. With 2 bases removed from V and 6 bases from J, the gap between germline ends came to 16 bases. In nucleotides, the CDR3 is TGCGCCAGCAGCCAATCCCCCAGCAGGTCTGATGGCTACACCTTC. Residues: CASSQSPSRSDGYTF.

This clonotype was picked up many times. The chain recombines TRBV11-2 with TRBJ2-7; 7 bases agree with TRBD1. Looked up from germline, CDR1 is SGHAT and CDR2 is FQNNGV. CDR3 size: 13 residues. The junction had 6 bases not matched to a gene; V was cut back by 4 bases and J by 6 bases. CDR3: CASSSSTGSEQYF. The CDR3, as DNA: TGTGCCAGCAGCTCATCGACAGGGAGCGAGCAGTACTTC.

This clonotype was observed many times. V is TRBV19 and J is TRBJ2-1; 15 bases line up with TRBD2. Germline V gene lookup returns CDR1 LNHDA and CDR2 SQIVND (reference sequence). The CDR3 contains 19 residues. V lost 3 bases to trimming and J lost 0 bases; unmatched junction nucleotides: 6. The CDR3 here is CASSILGLAGGSSYNEQFF. Here the CDR3 DNA reads TGTGCCAGTAGTATCCTTGGACTAGCGGGGGGGAGCTCCTACAATGAGCAGTTCTTC.

V usage is TRBV6-1 and J usage is TRBJ2-3; D might be TRBD1 or TRBD2, each matching 5 bases. CDR3 length: 15 residues. Germline CDR1 reads MNHNS; CDR2 reads SASEGT. V lost 4 bases and J 2 bases, leaving 13 bases between the germline ends. The CDR3 coding sequence is TGTGCCAGCAGTGGGCAGCCGGGACCCACAGATACGCAGTATTTT. This encodes CASSGQPGPTDTQYF.

DNA for the CDR3: TGTGCCAGCAGTGAGGGGGAATGGACTAATGAAAAACTGTTTTTT. Its translation: CASSEGEWTNEKLFF. The chain joins TRBV25-1 to TRBJ1-4; the D gene is possibly TRBD1 (5 bases). The germline CDR1 and CDR2 sequences are MGHDK and SYGVNS. V gave up 3 bases and J gave up 2 bases, with 10 bases separating them. The CDR3 is 15 residues long.